A single T cell receptor beta chain is shown here with its context. Germline V CDR1 and CDR2: MNHEY, SVGAGI. V was cut by 1 base and J by 9 bases, with 21 bases left in between. The length of the CDR3 is 17 residues. The data derive from a study of response to subunit inactivated influenza vaccine. Using its own MiXCR run on the RT-PCR reads, TCRdb lists one record per CDR3 protein. This sample has about 780,000 distinct CDR3 sequences, with approximately 18% found just once. Sequenced material: PBMCs from blood, taken 5 days after vaccination. The TCR was taken from a middle-aged man who received an inactivated influenza vaccine. V gene TRBV6-5 combines with J gene TRBJ2-2; the D gene is possibly TRBD2 (7 bases). The CDR3 DNA is TGTGCCAGCAGTTACTGGGGGGGGCAGGGGTTAAGCAGGGAGCTGTTTTTT. Amino acid sequence: CASSYWGGQGLSRELFF.